These 24 T cell receptor beta chains were all obtained from the same sample, sequenced in a study of neurological immune-mediated disorders (dated by TCRdb to the late 2010s). Library generation was performed with 5' RACE. Data came from an Illumina HiSeq 2500. The public reads were run again by TCRdb, first through fastp at Q25 and then through MiXCR, and only productive beta chains were kept. Every CDR3 protein is listed once, alongside the most common genes and DNA of its rows. This sample holds 60,000 to 90,000 distinct CDR3 sequences; about 9.4% were observed only once. Approximately 9.6% of the sample is in the top ten clones. Reading the label with the study, this specimen's time point is: longitudinal time-point 1 (baseline). The sample taken for sequencing was PBMCs. These receptor sequences come from a man aged 25-45 years in good health.

In this sample, this clonotype turned up many times. J is TRBJ2-3 and V is TRBV20-1; D tentatively reads TRBD1 or TRBD2 (5 bases each). The CDR3 is 12 amino acids. The germline gives CDR1 DFQATT, CDR2 SNEGSKA (reference sequence). The CDR3 reads CSGILGPLTQYF. The CDR3 coding sequence is TGCAGCGGAATCCTGGGACCCCTGACGCAGTATTTT.

This clonotype has ten or more counts. The V gene is TRBV5-1, the J gene TRBJ2-5, with D perhaps TRBD2 (6 bases). The CDR3 has 15 amino acids. In germline, CDR1 is SGHRS, CDR2 YFSETQ. V was cut by 2 bases and J by 2 bases, with 13 bases left in between. The CDR3 coding sequence is TGCGCCAGCAGCTTTGTAGTGGGACTTCAAGAGACCCAGTACTTC. Protein sequence: CASSFVVGLQETQYF.

Worth noting for this clonotype: A single base separates this from a much larger clone, so it may be a read error. J is TRBJ2-7 and V is TRBV28; TRBD1 might be the D (5 bases). The CDR3 totals 12 residues. CDR1 is MDHEN and CDR2 is SYDVKM in the germline V gene. CDR3 bases: TGTGCCAGCAGTTTAAGGGGCTACGAGAAGTACTTC. It specifies CASSLRGYEKYF.

This clonotype was picked up many times. The J gene is TRBJ2-6, the V gene TRBV5-1, with a tentative D call TRBD1 (6 bases). V was clipped by 1 base and J by 0 bases, with 11 bases between them. Germline CDR1 SGHRS, CDR2 YFSETQ. The CDR3 extends over 17 amino acids. CDR3 region: CASSLTGMASGANVLTF. In DNA, the CDR3 is TGCGCCAGCAGCTTGACAGGGATGGCCTCTGGGGCCAACGTCCTGACTTTC. The complete variable domain, with remaining parts taken from reference TRBV5-1 and TRBJ2-6, reads KAGVTQTPRYLIKTRGQQVTLSCSPISGHRSVSWYQQTPGQGLQFLFEYFSETQRNKGNFPGRFSGRQFSNSRSEMNVSTLELGDSALYLCASSLTGMASGANVLTFGAGSRLTVL.

This clonotype has a count of ten or more. The chain employs TRBV7-9 and TRBJ2-7, with unresolved D. CDR1 is SEHNR, CDR2 FQNEAQ, per germline (reference sequence). This CDR3 comprises 15 residues. Deletions cut 0 bases from V and 6 bases from J, with 15 bases between. CDR3 sequence: CASSLATKTPGEQYF. The CDR3 nucleotides read TGTGCCAGCAGCTTAGCGACAAAAACCCCCGGCGAGCAGTACTTC.

In this sample, this clonotype turned up many times. J is TRBJ2-5 and V is TRBV10-2; D is unclear. Germline CDR1 WSHSY, CDR2 SAAADI. Trimming stripped 3 bases from V and 5 bases from J, with 16 bases between. The CDR3 covers 15 residues. CDR3 loop: CASSDIKGAKETQYF. CDR3 DNA sequence: TGCGCCAGCAGTGACATTAAGGGTGCCAAGGAGACCCAGTACTTC.

In this sample, this clonotype turned up many times. The chain recombines TRBV15 with TRBJ1-5; D gene unclear. Deletions cut 5 bases from V and 3 bases from J, with 14 bases between. Germline CDR1 reads LNHNV; CDR2 reads YYDKDF (reference sequence). The CDR3 runs to 15 residues. The CDR3 coding sequence is TGTGCCACCAGCGAGAGGAACACCTTCAATCAGCCCCAGCATTTT. This gives the protein CATSERNTFNQPQHF.

There are many counts of this clonotype. V and J are TRBV28 and TRBJ2-7, with D possibly TRBD2 on 6 matching bases. Deletions cut 4 bases from V and 2 bases from J, with 18 bases between. The CDR3 contains 16 residues. The germline CDR1 and CDR2 sequences are MDHEN and SYDVKM. The CDR3: CASSSHGGPITYEQYF. The CDR3, as DNA: TGTGCCAGCAGTTCCCATGGAGGGCCGATTACCTACGAGCAGTACTTC. Full variable domain (remainder filled in from reference TRBV28 and TRBJ2-7): DVKVTQSSRYLVKRTGEKVFLECVQDMDHENMFWYRQDPGLGLRLIYFSYDVKMKEKGDIPEGYSVSREKKERFSLILESASTNQTSMYLCASSSHGGPITYEQYFGPGTRLTVT.

This clonotype has at least ten counts. V usage is TRBV7-9 and J usage is TRBJ1-5; no clear D. This CDR3 is built from 13 residues. The germline CDR1 and CDR2 sequences are SEHNR and FQNEAQ (reference sequence). V dropped 5 bases and J dropped 8 bases, with 13 bases sitting between them. The CDR3 DNA reads TGTGCCAGCAGCGTGGACGGGGTTGAGCCCCAGCATTTT. Amino acid sequence: CASSVDGVEPQHF.

This clonotype was picked up many times. This chain uses TRBV27 with TRBJ1-6, with D possibly TRBD1 on 5 matching bases. V was clipped by 1 base and J by 8 bases, with 15 bases between them. This CDR3 spans 16 amino acids. Germline V lookup: CDR1 MNHEY, CDR2 SMNVEV (reference sequence). The CDR3 DNA reads TGTGCCAGCAGTTTATTATCGGGGCCGGGGGATTCACCCCTCCACTTT. Translation: CASSLLSGPGDSPLHF.

This clonotype showed up many times. The rearrangement links TRBV29-1 to TRBJ2-5; tentative D call: TRBD1 (5 bases). Deletions cut 2 bases from V and 4 bases from J, with 8 bases between. The CDR3 totals 12 residues. The germline gives CDR1 SQVTM, CDR2 ANQGSEA. In nucleotides, the CDR3 is TGCAGCGTTGAAAGGGGAATAGAGACCCAGTACTTC. Translated, it gives CSVERGIETQYF.

For this clonotype: Being one base from a much bigger clone, this may be a read error. This chain connects TRBV5-1 to TRBJ2-3; no firm D call. The CDR3 extends over 15 amino acids. Trimming cost V 3 bases and J 1 base, with 12 bases left between them. Germline loops: CDR1 SGHRS, CDR2 YFSETQ. The CDR3 loop reads CASSWTGACTDTQYF. CDR3 nucleotide sequence: TGCGCCAGCAGCTGGACGGGCGCGTGCACAGATACGCAGTATTTT. The whole variable domain, remainder taken from reference TRBV5-1 and TRBJ2-3, is KAGVTQTPRYLIKTRGQQVTLSCSPISGHRSVSWYQQTPGQGLQFLFEYFSETQRNKGNFPGRFSGRQFSNSRSEMNVSTLELGDSALYLCASSWTGACTDTQYFGPGTRLTVL.

In its sample, this clonotype was seen many times. The J gene is TRBJ1-3, the V gene TRBV20-1; possibly TRBD1 for D (5 bases). The CDR3 length is 15 residues. CDR1 DFQATT and CDR2 SNEGSKA come from the germline V gene (reference sequence). V was cut by 0 bases and J by 3 bases, with 12 bases left in between. The CDR3 protein is CSARDGGTYGNTIYF. The CDR3 DNA sequence: TGCAGTGCTAGAGATGGGGGGACGTATGGAAACACCATATATTTT.

V usage is TRBV7-2 and J usage is TRBJ2-3; 10 nucleotides agree with TRBD2. The ends lost 5 bases at V and 8 bases at J; junction bases unmatched: 13. Per germline, CDR1 SGHTA and CDR2 FQGNSA. This CDR3 contains 16 residues. The CDR3 reads CASSPQTSGIRGTQYF. DNA of the CDR3: TGTGCCAGCAGCCCCCAAACTAGCGGGATCCGTGGTACGCAGTATTTT. Supplemented by reference TRBV7-2 and TRBJ2-3, the full variable domain reads GAGVSQSPSNKVTEKGKDVELRCDPISGHTALYWYRQSLGQGLEFLIYFQGNSAPDKSGLPSDRFSAERTGGSVSTLTIQRTQQEDSAVYLCASSPQTSGIRGTQYFGPGTRLTVL.

In this sample, this clonotype turned up many times. The rearrangement joins TRBV5-1 to TRBJ2-5; tentative D call: TRBD2 (5 bases). The CDR3 consists of 15 residues. The germline V gene has CDR1 SGHRS and CDR2 YFSETQ. Trimming cost V 4 bases and J 4 bases, with 17 bases left between them. CDR3 coding DNA: TGCGCCAGCAGCCCCCCCACCGGGGTTGGAGAGACCCAGTACTTC. This translates into CASSPPTGVGETQYF.

There are many counts of this clonotype. J is TRBJ2-3 and V is TRBV28, with D unclear. The length of the CDR3 is 16 residues. Trimming took 1 base from V and 0 from J, leaving 11 bases between them. Germline CDR1 reads MDHEN; CDR2 reads SYDVKM. The CDR3 DNA follows: TGTGCCAGCAGTTTATCCCACTGGGGTAGCACAGATACGCAGTATTTT. Protein sequence: CASSLSHWGSTDTQYF.

This clonotype showed up many times. V gene TRBV5-1 combines with J gene TRBJ2-5, with 10 nucleotides matching TRBD2. The CDR3 totals 16 residues. V shed 1 base and J 2 bases; nucleotides not matched to a gene: 5. Germline V gene sequence: CDR1 SGHRS, CDR2 YFSETQ. Here the CDR3 DNA reads TGCGCCAGCAGCTTGCGGACTAGCGGAAAACAAGAGACCCAGTACTTC. This gives the protein CASSLRTSGKQETQYF.

CDR3 DNA: TGTGCCAGCAGTCGGTGGGGGGGGCGAAGGGTCGACACTGAAGCTTTCTTT. It encodes CASSRWGGRRVDTEAFF. The V gene is TRBV6-1, the J gene TRBJ1-1; D might be TRBD1 (6 bases). Trimming shortened V by 5 bases and J by 3 bases, and 22 bases separated the two germline ends. Germline V gene lookup returns CDR1 MNHNS and CDR2 SASEGT. CDR3 length equals 17 residues.

At least ten counts were recorded for this clonotype. The rearrangement uses TRBV28 and TRBJ2-7, with a weak D call TRBD1 (5 bases). Germline V lookup: CDR1 MDHEN, CDR2 SYDVKM. Deletions cut 5 bases from V and 3 bases from J, with 11 bases between. The CDR3 is made up of 13 amino acids. CDR3 sequence reads: CASSTTALYEQYF. DNA of the CDR3: TGTGCCAGCAGTACGACAGCTCTCTACGAGCAGTACTTC.

In this sample, this clonotype turned up many times. V gene TRBV29-1 combines with J gene TRBJ1-2; the D is unclear. Germline V gives CDR1 SQVTM, CDR2 ANQGSEA. V lost 4 bases to trimming and J lost 4 bases, with 13 bases between them. This CDR3 is built from 13 residues. As DNA, the CDR3 is TGCAGCGTTGTCCGGGATGCGGGCTATGGCTACACCTTC. It translates to CSVVRDAGYGYTF.

This clonotype has ten or more counts. The genes are TRBV5-1 and TRBJ2-5, with 8 bases aligning to TRBD2. The CDR3 is 17 amino acids. The V segment lost 0 bases and the J segment 5 bases; nucleotides outside the gene matches: 12. In germline, CDR1 is SGHRS, CDR2 YFSETQ. CDR3: CASSLVSGGPPRETQYF. The CDR3 nucleotides read TGCGCCAGCAGCTTGGTTTCGGGAGGGCCTCCTCGGGAGACCCAGTACTTC. Combining the CDR3 with reference TRBV5-1 and TRBJ2-5 gives the whole variable domain KAGVTQTPRYLIKTRGQQVTLSCSPISGHRSVSWYQQTPGQGLQFLFEYFSETQRNKGNFPGRFSGRQFSNSRSEMNVSTLELGDSALYLCASSLVSGGPPRETQYFGPGTRLLVL.

This clonotype was picked up many times. The gene calls are TRBV12-3 or TRBV12-4 and TRBJ1-3; D remains unclear. Deletions cut 1 base from V and 7 bases from J, with 20 bases between. The CDR3 extends over 17 amino acids. CDR3 nucleotides: TGTGCCAGCAGTTTAGTCTGGTTGGTGTCGGAGGATAACACCATATATTTT. This encodes CASSLVWLVSEDNTIYF.

This clonotype has ten or more counts. The chain links TRBV11-2 to TRBJ2-5, with 7 bases lining up with TRBD2. Unmatched junction bases numbered 12, after V lost 1 base and J lost 4 bases. CDR1 and CDR2 (germline): SGHAT, FQNNGV. The CDR3 extends over 17 amino acids. The CDR3 DNA is TGTGCCAGCAGCTTAGTTCTGGCGGGAGTAGCGGGAGAGACCCAGTACTTC. This codes for CASSLVLAGVAGETQYF.

The gene calls are TRBV5-1 and TRBJ2-5, with 8 bases matching TRBD1. This CDR3 has 15 residues. Germline V gene lookup returns CDR1 SGHRS and CDR2 YFSETQ. J lost 5 bases, V lost 3 bases, and 9 bases had no gene match. CDR3 loop: CASSYRDRSRETQYF. CDR3 bases: TGCGCCAGCAGCTACCGGGACAGGTCTAGGGAGACCCAGTACTTC.